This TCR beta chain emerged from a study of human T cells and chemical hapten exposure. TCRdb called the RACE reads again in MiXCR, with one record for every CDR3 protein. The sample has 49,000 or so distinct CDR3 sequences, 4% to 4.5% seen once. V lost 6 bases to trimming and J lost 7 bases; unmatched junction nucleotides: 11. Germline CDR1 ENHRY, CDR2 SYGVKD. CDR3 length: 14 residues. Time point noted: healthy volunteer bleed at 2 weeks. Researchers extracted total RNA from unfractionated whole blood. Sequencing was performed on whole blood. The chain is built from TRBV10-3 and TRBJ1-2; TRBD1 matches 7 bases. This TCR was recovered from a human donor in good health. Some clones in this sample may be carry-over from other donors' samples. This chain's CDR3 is CAIRGIQGTGGYTF. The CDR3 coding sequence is TGTGCCATCAGGGGAATACAGGGGACCGGTGGCTACACCTTC.